These 27 T cell receptor beta chains came from one sample sequenced in a study of blood T cell repertoires in COVID-19. Only in-frame clones appear in the TCRdb table, and some are missing; sequencing was by immunoSEQ multiplex PCR. Here the sample spans some 250,000 clones, roughly 88% being singletons. Sequenced sample: peripheral blood. The origin of the receptors is a woman aged 25 to 45 with acute or convalescent COVID-19.

J is TRBJ2-3 and V is TRBV4-2; a weak D match, TRBD2 (6 bases). This CDR3 region has 16 residues. The V end was cut by 0 bases, the J end by 0 bases, with 10 bases between. From germline, CDR1 is LGHNA and CDR2 YNFKEQ. The DNA for the CDR3 is TGTGCCAGCAGCCAAGATAGGAGGGATAGCACAGATACGCAGTATTTT. This translates into CASSQDRRDSTDTQYF.

This rearrangement joins TRBV7-9 to TRBJ2-7, with D uncertain. The CDR3 contains 13 residues. Per the germline V gene, CDR1 is SEHNR and CDR2 is FQNEAQ (reference sequence). V was shortened by 5 bases and J by 6 bases, with 14 bases between the two germline ends. CDR3 coding DNA: TGTGCCAGCAGCCCCAAGACTTCTACCGAGCAGTACTTC. It translates to CASSPKTSTEQYF.

This rearrangement joins TRBV7-6 to TRBJ1-1; 8 bases agree with TRBD1. Germline CDR1 reads SGHVS; CDR2 reads FNYEAQ. The V segment lost 0 bases and the J segment 2 bases; nucleotides outside the gene matches: 5. The CDR3 extends over 16 amino acids. DNA for the CDR3: TGTGCCAGCAGCTTAGCTTTAGGACAGGGTAACACTGAAGCTTTCTTT. Residues: CASSLALGQGNTEAFF.

This chain uses TRBV7-2 with TRBJ1-2, with D tentatively TRBD1 (6 bases). The germline V and J ends were trimmed by 5 bases and 8 bases, with 24 bases remaining between them. The length of the CDR3 is 16 residues. Germline CDR1 and CDR2: SGHTA and FQGNSA. The CDR3, as DNA: TGTGCCAGCAGCCCGCTCTTAAGGGGGGGGAGGGAAGGCTACACCTTC. It codes for CASSPLLRGGREGYTF.

The chain uses TRBV12-5 and TRBJ2-1; 13 bases are shared with TRBD2. Germline CDR1 is LGHNT and CDR2 is FRNRAP. J was trimmed by 8 bases and V by 5 bases; bases with no gene match: 12. CDR3 size: 17 residues. The CDR3 region is CASGGGWRTSGRHEQFF. The CDR3 bases are TGTGCTAGTGGTGGAGGGTGGCGGACTAGCGGGAGACATGAGCAGTTCTTC.

The chain is built from TRBV7-8 and TRBJ2-1, with a weak D call TRBD1 (5 bases). The germline V gene encodes CDR1 SGHVS and CDR2 FQNEAQ. V gave up 5 bases and J gave up 7 bases, with 21 bases separating them. The CDR3 is made up of 16 amino acids. This chain's CDR3 is CASSLGASRGLNEQFF. In nucleotides, the CDR3 is TGTGCCAGCAGCCTAGGAGCGAGTAGGGGCTTGAATGAGCAGTTCTTC.

The V call is TRBV29-1, the J call TRBJ2-7; D perhaps matches TRBD2 (6 bases). The CDR3 sequence is 13 residues long. CDR1 is SQVTM and CDR2 is ANQGSEA in the germline V gene. V shed 3 bases and J shed 7 bases, with 16 bases lying between them. CDR3 sequence reads: CSVDFGSGREQYF. The CDR3 DNA reads as TGCAGCGTTGACTTCGGGAGTGGGAGGGAGCAGTACTTC.

The chain employs TRBV20-1 and TRBJ1-2; D remains unclear. The V and J ends lost 4 bases and 4 bases respectively, with 7 bases between them. Germline loops: CDR1 DFQATT, CDR2 SNEGSKA (reference sequence). The CDR3 is 11 residues long. The CDR3 DNA reads TGCAGTGCTAAACAGATCTATGGCTACACCTTC. Translation: CSAKQIYGYTF.

The J gene is TRBJ1-1, the V gene TRBV19; D not resolved. V was clipped by 7 bases and J by 8 bases, with 17 bases between them. The CDR3 consists of 13 residues. Germline V gene sequence: CDR1 LNHDA, CDR2 SQIVND (reference sequence). CDR3 DNA sequence: TGTGCCAGTATTGACCTGGGCCAGTGGGAAGCTTTCTTT. It encodes CASIDLGQWEAFF.

The sample holds a few counts of this clone. The chain employs TRBV6-6 and TRBJ1-6; D remains ambiguous. Deletions cut 3 bases from V and 10 bases from J, with 4 bases between. The germline V gene encodes CDR1 MNHNY and CDR2 SVGAGI (reference sequence). This CDR3 has 11 residues. CDR3 loop: CASSYGSPLHF. The CDR3 DNA reads as TGTGCCAGCAGTTATGGCTCACCCCTCCACTTT.

The chain is built from TRBV7-3 and TRBJ2-3, with D possibly being TRBD2 (5 bases). V gave up 4 bases and J gave up 1 base, with 15 bases separating them. The CDR3 has 16 residues. Germline lookup yields CDR1 SGHTA and CDR2 FQGTGA. The CDR3: CASSSWTGRGTDTQYF. CDR3 nucleotide sequence: TGTGCCAGCAGCTCTTGGACTGGGCGGGGCACAGATACGCAGTATTTT.

This chain uses TRBV29-1 with TRBJ2-7; 10 bases agree with TRBD1. The CDR3 has 12 amino acids. CDR1 is SQVTM, CDR2 ANQGSEA, per germline. Trimming cost V 7 bases and J 5 bases; bases outside gene matches: 5. The CDR3 bases are TGCAGCGCTCGGACAGGGGGGAACGAGCAGTACTTC. Translation gives CSARTGGNEQYF.

Here the CDR3 DNA reads TGTGCCAGCAGACAGGGGACTTTGAACACTGAAGCTTTCTTT. Translating gives CASRQGTLNTEAFF. The J gene is TRBJ1-1, the V gene TRBV6-5, with 7 bases fitting TRBD1. Per germline, CDR1 MNHEY and CDR2 SVGAGI. The V and J ends lost 6 bases and 0 bases, in that order; junction bases with no gene match: 4. The CDR3 length is 14 residues.

A few counts support this clone. The chain carries TRBV30 and TRBJ2-5; tentative D call: TRBD1 (5 bases). This CDR3 is 13 amino acids long. CDR1 is GTSNPN and CDR2 is SVGIG in the germline V gene (reference sequence). The V and J ends lost 2 bases and 3 bases respectively, with 10 bases between them. CDR3 loop: CAWSRREKETQYF. DNA of the CDR3: TGTGCCTGGAGTCGCAGGGAAAAAGAGACCCAGTACTTC.

The chain has TRBV5-8 and TRBJ2-2, with D perhaps matching TRBD1 (5 bases). Germline CDR1 is SGHTS and CDR2 is YDEGEE. CDR3 length: 17 residues. V was cut by 3 bases and J by 1 base, with 16 bases left in between. In DNA form, the CDR3 reads TGTGCCAGCAGCTATGGTTGGGGCAGGGTGAACACCGGGGAGCTGTTTTTT. Protein sequence: CASSYGWGRVNTGELFF.

The J gene is TRBJ2-1, the V gene TRBV19; 10 bases are shared with TRBD2. The trim removed 10 bases at V and 6 bases at J, leaving 6 bases unmatched. The CDR3 has 13 amino acids. Germline loops: CDR1 LNHDA, CDR2 SQIVND (reference sequence). As DNA, the CDR3 is TGTGCCACCGTAAGCGGGAGGGTCAATGAGCAGTTCTTC. The encoded protein is CATVSGRVNEQFF.

As DNA, the CDR3 is TGTGCCACCAAACAAACTAGGACAGGTGGTTATGGCTACACCTTC. Its protein is CATKQTRTGGYGYTF. The gene calls are TRBV15 and TRBJ1-2; 7 bases map to TRBD1. V lost 7 bases to trimming and J lost 5 bases; unmatched junction nucleotides: 13. Per germline, CDR1 LNHNV and CDR2 YYDKDF (reference sequence). The CDR3 is made up of 15 amino acids.

V is TRBV6-2 or TRBV6-3 and J is TRBJ1-6, with D uncertain. CDR1 and CDR2 from the germline V gene are MNHEY and SVGEGT. This CDR3 spans 13 amino acids. Trimming shortened V by 2 bases and J by 9 bases, and 8 bases separated the two germline ends. CDR3 sequence reads: CASSYMGSSPLHF. In DNA form, the CDR3 reads TGTGCCAGCAGTTACATGGGGAGTTCACCCCTCCACTTT.

The genes are TRBV24-1 and TRBJ2-1; TRBD1 aligns across 7 bases. The J segment lost 6 bases and the V segment lost 4 bases, leaving 2 bases of the junction unmatched. The germline V gene has CDR1 KGHDR and CDR2 SFDVKD. There are 13 residues in the CDR3. The CDR3: CATSDWDSNEQFF. CDR3 nucleotide sequence: TGTGCCACCAGTGACTGGGACAGCAATGAGCAGTTCTTC.

This clone was observed a few times. At the DNA level, this CDR3 is encoded by other sequences in the same sample as well. CDR3 sequence: CASSGGRGTDTQYF. CDR3 sequence (DNA): TGTGCCAGCAGCGGGGGGAGGGGAACAGATACGCAGTATTTT. The chain links TRBV9 to TRBJ2-3; 7 bases line up with TRBD2. V trimming: 3 bases; J trimming: 3 bases; junction bases outside the gene matches: 4. There are 14 residues in the CDR3. CDR1 and CDR2 (germline): SGDLS, YYNGEE. The variable domain in full, completed from reference TRBV9 and TRBJ2-3, reads DSGVTQTPKHLITATGQRVTLRCSPRSGDLSVYWYQQSLDQGLQFLIQYYNGEERAKGNILERFSAQQFPDLHSELNLSSLELGDSALYFCASSGGRGTDTQYFGPGTRLTVL.

The chain employs TRBV29-1 and TRBJ2-6; TRBD1 might be the D (6 bases). V lost 6 bases, J lost 0 bases, and 18 bases lay in between. There are 17 residues in the CDR3. CDR1 is SQVTM, CDR2 ANQGSEA, per germline. CDR3 coding DNA: TGCAGCGTCGAGGACAGTCCCGTTTTCTCTGGGGCCAACGTCCTGACTTTC. It translates to CSVEDSPVFSGANVLTF. The full variable domain, rest sourced from reference TRBV29-1 and TRBJ2-6, is SAVISQKPSRDICQRGTSLTIQCQVDSQVTMMFWYRQQPGQSLTLIATANQGSEATYESGFVIDKFPISRPNLTFSTLTVSNMSPEDSSIYLCSVEDSPVFSGANVLTFGAGSRLTVL.

This chain uses TRBV20-1 with TRBJ1-2; D might be TRBD1 (6 bases). This CDR3 spans 14 amino acids. Looked up from germline, CDR1 is DFQATT and CDR2 is SNEGSKA (reference sequence). Trimming took 3 bases from V and 2 from J, leaving 13 bases between them. The CDR3 protein is CSASPRTDNYGYTF. The CDR3 DNA reads as TGCAGTGCTAGTCCCAGGACAGACAACTATGGCTACACCTTC.

The chain has TRBV9 and TRBJ1-2; tentatively, D is TRBD1 (6 bases). The CDR3 spans 15 residues. Trimming removed 2 bases at V and 8 bases at J, with 19 bases between. Germline V gene sequence: CDR1 SGDLS, CDR2 YYNGEE. The DNA of the CDR3 is TGTGCCAGCAGCGTCGTAGCAGGGGCCGGCCTAGGCTACACCTTC. Translating gives CASSVVAGAGLGYTF.

The CDR3 DNA follows: TGTGCCAGCTCACCAGCTAGCGGCACACTAAATGAGCAGTTCTTC. It yields the protein CASSPASGTLNEQFF. The genes are TRBV18 and TRBJ2-1, with 7 bases lining up with TRBD2. The CDR3 has 15 amino acids. Losses at the gene ends were 2 bases for V and 7 bases for J; bases not matched to a gene: 8. Per the germline V gene, CDR1 is KGHSH and CDR2 is LQKENI.

The rearrangement joins TRBV6-1 to TRBJ1-3; D unclear. The CDR3 sequence is 13 residues long. CDR1 MNHNS and CDR2 SASEGT come from the germline V gene. Trimming left V 3 bases short and J 1 base short, with 4 bases between. As DNA, the CDR3 is TGTGCCAGCAGTGAGACATCTGGAAACACCATATATTTT. This encodes CASSETSGNTIYF.

The chain employs TRBV7-2 and TRBJ2-7, with 7 bases aligning to TRBD1. CDR3 length: 14 residues. With V trimmed by 1 base and J by 5 bases, 5 bases remained unmatched. CDR1 is SGHTA, CDR2 FQGNSA, per germline. CDR3 amino acids: CASSLGDRIHEQYF. The CDR3 nucleotides are TGTGCCAGCAGCTTAGGGGACAGAATCCACGAGCAGTACTTC.

The gene calls are TRBV4-1 and TRBJ1-4; possible D gene TRBD1, 6 bases. V was trimmed by 0 bases and J by 7 bases, leaving 9 bases between them. The germline V gene has CDR1 MGHRA and CDR2 YSYEKL. CDR3 length: 14 residues. DNA of the CDR3: TGCGCCAGCAGCCAAGAGGGGGCATTTGAAAAACTGTTTTTT. This sequence encodes CASSQEGAFEKLFF.